These 30 T cell receptor beta chains share one sample of origin, sequenced in a study of identical twins. Each CDR3 protein is one row after TCRdb ran MiXCR on the 5' RACE reads. The sample lists about 490,000 distinct CDR3 sequences, 13% to 15% occurring once. The same specimen was also included in a second study, on yellow fever vaccine responses in identical twins.

Sequenced input: CD4+ T cells sorted from blood. Every receptor here comes from a woman aged 18-29 years in good health.

V usage is TRBV25-1 and J usage is TRBJ2-5, with unresolved D. The germline V and J ends were trimmed by 6 bases and 5 bases, with 16 bases remaining between them. Germline lookup yields CDR1 MGHDK and CDR2 SYGVNS. The CDR3 covers 14 residues. CDR3 nucleotides: TGTGCCAGCAGCACTATTATTTTAGGGGAGACCCAGTACTTC. It translates to CASSTIILGETQYF. Complete variable domain (other parts from reference TRBV25-1 and TRBJ2-5): EADIYQTPRYLVIGTGKKITLECSQTMGHDKMYWYQQDPGMELHLIHYSYGVNSTEKGDLSSESTVSRIRTEHFPLTLESARPSHTSQYLCASSTIILGETQYFGPGTRLLVL.

The V gene is TRBV7-9, the J gene TRBJ2-3; 10 bases agree with TRBD2. The CDR3 loop spans 17 amino acids. The germline CDR1 and CDR2 sequences are SEHNR and FQNEAQ (reference sequence). V gave up 4 bases and J gave up 1 base; unmatched junction bases: 8. The CDR3 bases are TGTGCCAGCAGCTCGGACCTTCTAGCGGGAGGCACAGATACGCAGTATTTT. It translates to CASSSDLLAGGTDTQYF.

This sequence joins TRBV5-6 and TRBJ2-1; unclear D gene. Trimming cost V 5 bases and J 7 bases, with 13 bases left between them. Per the germline V gene, CDR1 is SGHDT and CDR2 is YYEEEE. The CDR3 loop spans 13 amino acids. CDR3 residues: CASSLIARNEQFF. CDR3 nucleotides: TGTGCCAGCAGTCTGATTGCCCGAAATGAGCAGTTCTTC.

The V call is TRBV24-1, the J call TRBJ2-3; TRBD2 matches at 9 bases. Germline assignment: CDR1 KGHDR and CDR2 SFDVKD. The CDR3 extends over 14 amino acids. V lost 10 bases to trimming and J lost 0 bases; unmatched junction nucleotides: 4. The CDR3 region has the DNA TGTGCCACGGAAACTAGCGGGAGCACAGATACGCAGTATTTT. Its translation: CATETSGSTDTQYF.

V gene TRBV11-2 combines with J gene TRBJ2-2, with TRBD1 matching over 10 bases. Germline assignment: CDR1 SGHAT and CDR2 FQNNGV. After removal of 5 bases from V and 5 bases from J, the junction contained 5 bases not matched to a gene. There are 15 residues in the CDR3. CDR3 in amino acids: CASSMGQGNTGELFF. The CDR3 DNA sequence: TGTGCCAGCAGCATGGGACAGGGGAATACCGGGGAGCTGTTTTTT.

This clonotype showed up just a few times. Likely a read error: the CDR3 ends without its conserved phenylalanine or tryptophan. The DNA is left out, because the CDR3 cannot be placed on it with certainty; the CDR3 is given as TCRdb lists it. The chain is built from TRBV5-1 and TRBJ2-7; the table assigns TRBD2, which was not confirmed against the DNA. 12 amino acids form the CDR3, both terminal residues included. Per germline, CDR1 SGHRS and CDR2 YFSETQ. CDR3 protein: CASSLKRTGLLR.

This clonotype was seen ten or more times. This chain links TRBV12-3 or TRBV12-4 with TRBJ2-2; no clear D gene. CDR3 length: 14 amino acids. Between the trimmed V and J ends, which lost 3 bases and 1 base, there was a span of 6 bases. The CDR3 bases are TGTGCCAGCAGTTTGTCACAGAACACCGGGGAGCTGTTTTTT. Its protein is CASSLSQNTGELFF.

This clonotype was picked up a small number of times. The rearrangement links TRBV5-1 to TRBJ2-7; no firm D call. V lost 1 base to trimming and J lost 0 bases, with 14 bases between them. Germline-derived CDR1 and CDR2 are SGHRS and YFSETQ. This CDR3 contains 16 residues. CDR3 region: CASSLKPSQSSYEQYF. The CDR3 DNA reads as TGCGCCAGCAGCTTGAAACCCAGCCAAAGCTCCTACGAGCAGTACTTC.

This clonotype turned up a few times. This chain connects TRBV24-1 to TRBJ2-5; D might be TRBD1 or TRBD2, each matching 5 bases. Trimming removed 1 base from V and 0 bases from J, with 14 bases in between. The CDR3 is 17 amino acids. CDR1 and CDR2 (germline): KGHDR, SFDVKD. CDR3 residues: CATSDLGLGADQETQYF. The CDR3, as DNA: TGTGCCACCAGTGATTTAGGACTTGGGGCCGACCAAGAGACCCAGTACTTC.

This rearrangement joins TRBV7-3 to TRBJ2-1; the D is unclear. The germline V gene has CDR1 SGHTA and CDR2 FQGTGA. Trimming left V 2 bases short and J 8 bases short, with 10 bases between. This CDR3 has 13 amino acids. CDR3 nucleotide sequence: TGTGCCAGCAGCTTATTGCCGGTGGATGAGCAGTTCTTC. Translation gives CASSLLPVDEQFF.

The table lists this clonotype with a few counts. The chain employs TRBV20-1 and TRBJ1-3, with unresolved D. CDR3 size: 11 residues. V shed 6 bases and J shed 4 bases, with 7 bases lying between them. Germline assignment: CDR1 DFQATT and CDR2 SNEGSKA (reference sequence). This CDR3 is CSAERGNTIYF. CDR3 DNA: TGCAGTGCGGAAAGAGGAAACACCATATATTTT.

The chain joins TRBV7-9 to TRBJ1-1, with D perhaps TRBD1 (6 bases). Trimming removed 0 bases at V and 3 bases at J, with 11 bases between. The CDR3 length is 15 residues. CDR1 and CDR2 (germline): SEHNR, FQNEAQ (reference sequence). The CDR3 DNA reads as TGTGCCAGCAGCTTAGCCCAGGGGTATGACACTGAAGCTTTCTTT. Translation gives CASSLAQGYDTEAFF.

The rearrangement joins TRBV14 to TRBJ2-2; 8 nucleotides line up with TRBD2. V shed 4 bases, J shed 7 bases, and the junction held 11 bases outside the gene matches. The CDR3 runs 16 residues. Germline CDR1 is SGHDN and CDR2 is FVKESK. The CDR3 here is CASSPPGARGGGELFF. CDR3 DNA sequence: TGTGCCAGCAGCCCACCGGGCGCCCGGGGGGGCGGGGAGCTGTTTTTT.

This clonotype showed up just a few times. The V and J genes are TRBV24-1 and TRBJ2-5; 9 bases match TRBD2. CDR1 is KGHDR, CDR2 SFDVKD, per germline. V lost 9 bases to trimming and J lost 4 bases; unmatched junction nucleotides: 11. The CDR3 is 15 amino acids. The CDR3 bases are TGTGCCACCCGGCGGGGCGGGGGGGACCGAGAGACCCAGTACTTC. As protein: CATRRGGGDRETQYF.

The V gene is TRBV7-9, the J gene TRBJ1-3; possible D gene TRBD1, 6 bases. The CDR3 contains 12 residues. Germline assignment: CDR1 SEHNR and CDR2 FQNEAQ (reference sequence). Between the trimmed V and J ends, which lost 8 bases and 4 bases, there was a span of 9 bases. The DNA for the CDR3 is TGTGCCAGCGGGGGCGGAGGAAACACCATATATTTT. Residues: CASGGGGNTIYF.

The V call is TRBV5-1, the J call TRBJ2-3, with TRBD2 as a possible D gene (5 bases). Germline V gives CDR1 SGHRS, CDR2 YFSETQ. The CDR3 contains 16 residues. Trimming took off 4 bases at V and 0 bases at J, with 15 bases between the two ends. The chain's CDR3 is CASSHSAGRSTDTQYF. DNA of the CDR3: TGCGCCAGCAGCCATAGTGCGGGCCGAAGCACAGATACGCAGTATTTT.

This chain joins TRBV29-1 and TRBJ2-7; 7 positions match TRBD2. CDR3 length: 14 residues. Trimming removed 4 bases from V and 0 bases from J; junction bases left unmatched: 6. CDR1 and CDR2 from the germline V gene are SQVTM and ANQGSEA. Written as DNA, the CDR3 is TGCAGCGTTGGACAGACTAGCCTCTCCTACGAGCAGTACTTC. This translates into CSVGQTSLSYEQYF.

The CDR3 sequence is CASSLGGGEIETQYF. In DNA form, the CDR3 reads TGTGCCAGCAGCCTAGGCGGGGGGGAGATTGAGACCCAGTACTTC. The J gene is TRBJ2-5, the V gene TRBV11-3; TRBD2 matches at 9 bases. Germline V gene data show CDR1 as SGHNT and CDR2 as YENEEA. J was trimmed by 5 bases and V by 5 bases; bases with no gene match: 9. This CDR3 contains 15 residues.

In its sample, this clonotype was seen a few times. This chain connects TRBV2 to TRBJ1-2, with TRBD1 matching over 7 bases. This CDR3 is built from 13 residues. The V gene's germline CDR1 is SNHLY and CDR2 FYNNEI. Unmatched junction bases numbered 8, after V lost 4 bases and J lost 9 bases. The DNA of the CDR3 is TGTGCCAGCAGTGGACAGGGAACGTACCGCTACACCTTC. Encoded protein: CASSGQGTYRYTF.

V gene TRBV6-1 combines with J gene TRBJ2-3; tentative D call: TRBD1 (5 bases). Trimming shortened V by 7 bases and J by 2 bases, and 22 bases separated the two germline ends. CDR3 length equals 17 residues. Germline CDR1 MNHNS, CDR2 SASEGT. CDR3 in DNA: TGTGCCAGCACAAAGATAACTACGTGGGGCGACACAGATACGCAGTATTTT. It encodes CASTKITTWGDTDTQYF.

In this sample, this clonotype turned up a few times. The chain carries TRBV5-1 and TRBJ2-1; 14 positions agree with TRBD2. V trimming: 4 bases; J trimming: 7 bases; junction bases outside the gene matches: 4. This CDR3 is 15 amino acids long. Germline V gene sequence: CDR1 SGHRS, CDR2 YFSETQ. The DNA for the CDR3 is TGCGCCAGCAGCCGGGGACTAGCGGGAGTGAATGAGCAGTTCTTC. Protein: CASSRGLAGVNEQFF.

This clonotype was seen repeatedly, ten times or more. This rearrangement joins TRBV20-1 to TRBJ1-5, with 7 bases fitting TRBD1. CDR1 and CDR2 (germline): DFQATT, SNEGSKA (reference sequence). Trimming removed 8 bases from V and 2 bases from J; junction bases left unmatched: 3. This CDR3 region has 12 residues. CDR3 region: CSTGQGNQPQHF. In DNA, the CDR3 is TGCAGTACCGGACAGGGCAATCAGCCCCAGCATTTT.

There are many counts of this clonotype. The V and J genes are TRBV21-1 and TRBJ2-2. TRBV21-1 is designated a pseudogene. The CDR3 sequence is 12 residues long. The CDR3 protein is CASSTKTGELFF. CDR3 in DNA: TGTGCCAGCAGCACGAAAACCGGGGAGCTGTTTTTT.

The rearrangement links TRBV12-3 or TRBV12-4 to TRBJ2-7; perhaps TRBD1 as D (5 bases). Trimming shortened V by 4 bases and J by 9 bases, and 22 bases separated the two germline ends. This CDR3 region has 15 residues. The CDR3 sequence: CASSSMIRDGRAQYF. The CDR3 nucleotides read TGTGCCAGCAGTTCCATGATCAGGGATGGGCGCGCGCAGTACTTC.

The V gene is TRBV29-1, the J gene TRBJ2-2, with a possible D match to TRBD2 (7 bases). Germline assignment: CDR1 SQVTM and CDR2 ANQGSEA. CDR3 size: 15 residues. V was cut by 4 bases and J by 7 bases, with 19 bases left in between. The chain's CDR3 is CSVVLRGGALGELFF. The CDR3 nucleotides are TGCAGCGTTGTATTACGAGGGGGGGCACTCGGGGAGCTGTTTTTT.

J is TRBJ2-5 and V is TRBV5-1, with D possibly being TRBD1 (5 bases). The CDR3 length is 13 residues. The ends were cut back, 4 bases at V and 2 bases at J, with 9 bases in the middle. Germline V gives CDR1 SGHRS, CDR2 YFSETQ. CDR3 DNA sequence: TGCGCCAGCAGCCGGACAAATCAAGAGACCCAGTACTTC. It specifies CASSRTNQETQYF.

This clonotype has more than one count but fewer than ten. V is TRBV5-1 and J is TRBJ2-5; 7 bases agree with TRBD2. In germline, CDR1 is SGHRS, CDR2 YFSETQ. V trimming: 5 bases; J trimming: 1 base; junction bases outside the gene matches: 8. CDR3 length equals 15 residues. CDR3 in DNA: TGCGCCAGCAGTCACACTGGCGGGGGCCAAGAGACCCAGTACTTC. Translating it yields CASSHTGGGQETQYF.

This clonotype has more than one count but fewer than ten. The chain is built from TRBV7-9 and TRBJ2-5; no definite D call. The V and J ends lost 1 base and 4 bases respectively, with 13 bases between them. Germline lookup yields CDR1 SEHNR and CDR2 FQNEAQ (reference sequence). The CDR3 spans 15 residues. The CDR3 loop is CASSLDRRSGETQYF. CDR3 bases: TGTGCCAGCAGCTTAGATCGAAGGTCCGGAGAGACCCAGTACTTC.

J is TRBJ2-3 and V is TRBV29-1; tentatively, D is TRBD1 (6 bases). Germline loops: CDR1 SQVTM, CDR2 ANQGSEA. CDR3 size: 16 residues. V was pared by 3 bases and J by 3 bases, with 19 bases between. CDR3 DNA: TGCAGCGTTGACCTCCGCCAGGGGCCAGTGACAGATACGCAGTATTTT. Protein sequence: CSVDLRQGPVTDTQYF.

The chain combines TRBV27 with TRBJ2-1, with 10 bases matching TRBD2. CDR3 length equals 15 residues. In germline, CDR1 is MNHEY, CDR2 SMNVEV (reference sequence). The V gene end was trimmed by 5 bases and the J gene end by 8 bases; junction bases not matched to a gene: 9. The CDR3 spells CASSEPASGGHEQFF. The CDR3 DNA is TGTGCCAGCAGTGAGCCGGCTAGCGGGGGCCATGAGCAGTTCTTC.